This T cell receptor (beta chain) originates from a study of blood T cell repertoires in COVID-19. For the study at large: The samples span acute and convalescent COVID-19 from the United States, Italy and Spain. The cDNA or gDNA used as material had been derived from T cells, B-cell-depleted T cells, or PBMCs.

The V end lost 0 bases, the J end lost 3 bases, and 5 bases lay between the germline ends. CDR1 and CDR2 from the germline V gene are SGHVS and FNYEAQ. This CDR3 is built from 14 residues. TCRdb's table, derived via immunoSEQ multiplex PCR, lists solely in-frame clones and lacks some. The table records 110,000 to 150,000 clones, roughly 85% of them present only once. This sequence originates from a man aged 45-65 years with acute or convalescent COVID-19. The specimen was peripheral blood. The chain combines TRBV7-6 with TRBJ2-2; D gene uncertain. CDR3 in DNA: TGTGCCAGCAGCTTAGCGAGATACACCGGGGAGCTGTTTTTT. Translating it yields CASSLARYTGELFF.